This entry concerns a single T cell receptor beta chain. Its antigen is as yet unknown. Since all of the isolated RNA was reverse transcribed, expressed TCRB transcripts were what got sequenced. Here immunoSEQ multiplex PCR was the method, and the copy in TCRdb shows in-frame clones only, minus some. The repertoire includes 200,000 to 300,000 clones, roughly 10% of them detected once, and about 0.018% sits in the top ten. These data belong to a study of beta chain features in type 1 diabetes. Points from the study as a whole: A greater similarity of naive, central memory and Treg TCRB repertoires was seen among patients than among healthy donors. Type 1 diabetes patients showed a moderate but significant shortening of TCRB CDR3s in all four CD4+ subsets. The VDJ junctions of type 1 diabetes patients carried fewer insertions and more deletions.

This receptor was taken from a man aged 25-45 years with type 1 diabetes. Sequencing was carried out using naive CD4+ T cells from blood.

The CDR3 DNA reads TGTGCCAGCAATACCCCATCGGACACTGAAGCTTTCTTT. The encoded protein is CASNTPSDTEAFF. The rearrangement uses TRBV28 and TRBJ1-1; D call uncertain. Per germline, CDR1 MDHEN and CDR2 SYDVKM. This CDR3 comprises 13 residues. V lost 7 bases to trimming and J lost 3 bases, with 12 bases between them.